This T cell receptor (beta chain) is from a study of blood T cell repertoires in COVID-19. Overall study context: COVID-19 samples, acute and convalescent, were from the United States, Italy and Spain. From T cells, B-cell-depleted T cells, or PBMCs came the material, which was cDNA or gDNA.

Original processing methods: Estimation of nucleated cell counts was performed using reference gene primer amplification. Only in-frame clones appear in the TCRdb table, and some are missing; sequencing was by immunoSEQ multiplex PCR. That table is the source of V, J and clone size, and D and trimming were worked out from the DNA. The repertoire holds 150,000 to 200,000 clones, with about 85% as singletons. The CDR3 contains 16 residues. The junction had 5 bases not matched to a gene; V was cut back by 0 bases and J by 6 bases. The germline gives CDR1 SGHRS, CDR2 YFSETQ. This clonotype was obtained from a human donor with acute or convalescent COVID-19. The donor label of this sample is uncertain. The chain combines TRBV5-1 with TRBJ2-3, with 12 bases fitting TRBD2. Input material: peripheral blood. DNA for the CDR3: TGCGCCAGCAGCTTGGCCGGGACTAGCGGGTGGGATACGCAGTATTTT. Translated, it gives CASSLAGTSGWDTQYF.